Below are 19 T cell receptor beta chains sequenced from a single sample in a study of T cell responses to AZD1222 COVID-19 vaccine. The protocol was immunoSEQ multiplex PCR, while the TCRdb copy is restricted to in-frame clones and leaves out a portion. The sample lists about 75,000 clones; 88% were seen once. Specimen: peripheral blood, collected 28 days after the second dose of the MenACWY control vaccine. Receptor source: an adult who received the MenACWY meningococcal vaccine as a control.

The rearrangement joins TRBV28 to TRBJ1-2, with D perhaps matching TRBD1 (6 bases). V was trimmed by 11 bases and J by 8 bases, leaving 18 bases between them. CDR1 and CDR2 from the germline V gene are MDHEN and SYDVKM. The CDR3 spans 12 residues. The CDR3 protein is CAALTGLRGYTF. DNA of the CDR3: TGTGCCGCTCTCACAGGGCTTCGGGGCTACACCTTC.

The gene calls are TRBV5-1 and TRBJ2-7; 7 nucleotides agree with TRBD1. The CDR3 length is 15 residues. The V and J ends lost 0 bases and 2 bases, in that order; junction bases with no gene match: 5. The germline V gene encodes CDR1 SGHRS and CDR2 YFSETQ. The CDR3 loop reads CASSLVRDSAYEQYF. CDR3 sequence (DNA): TGCGCCAGCAGCTTGGTAAGGGACAGTGCCTACGAGCAGTACTTC.

V and J are TRBV5-1 and TRBJ2-5; D unresolved. Germline V gene lookup returns CDR1 SGHRS and CDR2 YFSETQ. The V and J ends lost 4 bases and 1 base respectively, with 11 bases between them. CDR3 size: 14 residues. The CDR3: CASSLRTVQETQYF. The CDR3 DNA sequence: TGCGCCAGCAGCCTCCGGACGGTCCAAGAGACCCAGTACTTC.

The J gene is TRBJ2-6, the V gene TRBV24-1, with D possibly TRBD1 on 6 matching bases. Trimming shortened V by 4 bases and J by 0 bases, and 18 bases separated the two germline ends. The CDR3 has 19 amino acids. Per germline, CDR1 KGHDR and CDR2 SFDVKD. In DNA, the CDR3 is TGTGCCACCAGTGACCCTGGACAGCCAGGGCCCTCTGGGGCCAACGTCCTGACTTTC. It is translated as CATSDPGQPGPSGANVLTF.

This chain uses TRBV6-5 with TRBJ2-5, with 10 bases that match TRBD1. Trimming cost V 9 bases and J 4 bases; bases outside gene matches: 8. The germline CDR1 and CDR2 sequences are MNHEY and SVGAGI. The CDR3 is made up of 14 amino acids. CDR3 nucleotide sequence: TGTGCCAGTGCCGGGACAGGGGCTCGAGAGACCCAGTACTTC. Translation gives CASAGTGARETQYF.

V is TRBV19 and J is TRBJ1-1, with unresolved D. Germline V gene data show CDR1 as LNHDA and CDR2 as SQIVND (reference sequence). V lost 3 bases and J lost 2, with 7 bases in between. This CDR3 has 13 residues. The CDR3 DNA reads TGTGCCAGTAGTATTGCCGCAAACACTGAAGCTTTCTTT. Protein product: CASSIAANTEAFF.

V usage is TRBV28 and J usage is TRBJ1-5, with 7 bases aligning to TRBD1. Germline values: CDR1 MDHEN, CDR2 SYDVKM. The CDR3 length is 15 residues. The junction had 5 bases not matched to a gene; V was cut back by 3 bases and J by 3 bases. The CDR3 protein is CASSFLGGTNQPQHF. The DNA of the CDR3 is TGTGCCAGCAGTTTTCTAGGGGGCACCAATCAGCCCCAGCATTTT.

This sequence joins TRBV30 and TRBJ1-1, with D tentatively TRBD1 (5 bases). Trimming cost V 2 bases and J 3 bases, with 19 bases left between them. Germline CDR1 reads GTSNPN; CDR2 reads SVGIG (reference sequence). This CDR3 spans 16 amino acids. The CDR3 is CAWSPGRFLGYTEAFF. Here the CDR3 DNA reads TGTGCCTGGAGTCCGGGACGGTTCTTAGGGTACACTGAAGCTTTCTTT.

The chain uses TRBV6-1 and TRBJ2-3, with D perhaps TRBD1 (5 bases). V was trimmed by 3 bases and J by 2 bases, leaving 6 bases between them. CDR1 and CDR2 from the germline V gene are MNHNS and SASEGT. This CDR3 has 13 residues. For the CDR3, the DNA is TGTGCCAGCAGTGAGACAGTCACAGATACGCAGTATTTT. This gives the protein CASSETVTDTQYF.

The chain links TRBV4-2 to TRBJ1-6; no firm D call. V was trimmed by 0 bases and J by 8 bases, leaving 8 bases between them. Germline loops: CDR1 LGHNA, CDR2 YNFKEQ. The CDR3 consists of 14 residues. The DNA of the CDR3 is TGTGCCAGCAGCCAAGATCACGGGGATTCACCCCTCCACTTT. Translation: CASSQDHGDSPLHF.

The chain couples TRBV7-9 to TRBJ1-1; D call uncertain. Germline V lookup: CDR1 SEHNR, CDR2 FQNEAQ (reference sequence). The CDR3 loop spans 14 amino acids. V lost 2 bases, J lost 3 bases, and 10 bases lay in between. CDR3 DNA: TGTGCCAGCAGCTTAAAGGGCGCGGACACTGAAGCTTTCTTT. This sequence encodes CASSLKGADTEAFF.

This clone has only one observation. The gene calls are TRBV10-3 and TRBJ1-6; a weak D match, TRBD1 (5 bases). This CDR3 region has 13 residues. V was pared by 8 bases and J by 8 bases, with 13 bases between. The germline CDR1 and CDR2 sequences are ENHRY and SYGVKD. CDR3 in amino acids: CAISGDRDSPLHF. Written as DNA, the CDR3 is TGTGCCATCTCGGGCGACAGAGATTCACCCCTCCACTTT.

This sequence joins TRBV6-6 and TRBJ1-6; D gene unclear. Trimming took 0 bases from V and 8 from J, leaving 11 bases between them. The length of the CDR3 is 15 residues. CDR1 MNHNY and CDR2 SVGAGI come from the germline V gene (reference sequence). Here the CDR3 reads CASSYSRRADSPLHF. The CDR3 DNA follows: TGTGCCAGCAGTTACTCGCGAAGGGCGGATTCACCCCTCCACTTT.

This chain connects TRBV5-4 to TRBJ1-1; D unresolved. The V gene lost 0 bases and the J gene lost 0 bases, with 12 bases spanning the gap. Germline-derived CDR1 and CDR2 are SGHNT and YYREEE (reference sequence). The length of the CDR3 is 16 residues. The CDR3 protein is CASSLAVGGMNTEAFF. The DNA for the CDR3 is TGTGCCAGCAGCTTGGCCGTGGGAGGCATGAACACTGAAGCTTTCTTT.

The CDR3 loop is CAISELADEQFF. The CDR3 DNA reads TGTGCCATCAGTGAGTTGGCCGATGAGCAGTTCTTC. This rearrangement joins TRBV10-3 to TRBJ2-1; no definite D call. V was shortened by 1 base and J by 8 bases, with 6 bases between the two germline ends. Germline values: CDR1 ENHRY, CDR2 SYGVKD. There are 12 residues in the CDR3.

This clone was observed a handful of times. This sequence joins TRBV28 and TRBJ1-2; a possible D gene is TRBD1 (5 bases). Germline V gives CDR1 MDHEN, CDR2 SYDVKM. Trimming shortened V by 6 bases and J by 8 bases, and 25 bases separated the two germline ends. CDR3 length: 16 amino acids. Written as DNA, the CDR3 is TGTGCCAGCAGCAAACAGAGCTCAGCCAGGGTCGGAGGCTACACCTTC. This codes for CASSKQSSARVGGYTF.

The chain carries TRBV6-5 and TRBJ2-1; the D is unclear. Germline V CDR1 and CDR2: MNHEY, SVGAGI. This CDR3 is 15 amino acids long. V was clipped by 8 bases and J by 0 bases, with 14 bases between them. The chain's CDR3 is CASRTTLRSYNEQFF. DNA for the CDR3: TGTGCCAGCCGGACGACCCTTCGCTCCTACAATGAGCAGTTCTTC.

The J gene is TRBJ1-2, the V gene TRBV27, with D possibly TRBD1 on 6 matching bases. V gave up 6 bases and J gave up 4 bases, with 18 bases separating them. Germline CDR1 is MNHEY and CDR2 is SMNVEV (reference sequence). The CDR3 has 15 amino acids. The chain's CDR3 is CASRQDLRDTYGYTF. In nucleotides, the CDR3 is TGTGCCAGCAGACAAGACCTCCGGGACACCTATGGCTACACCTTC.

V usage is TRBV28 and J usage is TRBJ1-2, with 10 nucleotides matching TRBD1. Trimming removed 5 bases from V and 5 bases from J; junction bases left unmatched: 8. CDR3 length: 15 amino acids. Germline V gene data show CDR1 as MDHEN and CDR2 as SYDVKM. CDR3 sequence reads: CASSVGDRGGYGYTF. In DNA, the CDR3 is TGTGCCAGCAGTGTAGGGGACAGGGGAGGATATGGCTACACCTTC.